Shown below are 23 T cell receptor beta chains from a single sample sequenced in a study of vaccination effects on CD4 cells after COVID-19. These receptors are not linked to any known antigen. TCRdb's copy holds only in-frame clones and misses some; the assay was immunoSEQ multiplex PCR. The sample contains about 22,000 clones, around 72% of which appear only once. Sequencing followed a ViraFEST assay step that expanded antigen-specific CD4+ T cells with viral peptide pools. Cultured cells yielded isolated CD4+ T cells after around 9 days. The person had a PCR-confirmed SARS-CoV-2 infection during March to December 2020. Sequences were derived from CD4+ T cells from PBMCs cultured with a peptide pool, sampled before COVID-19 vaccination. Receptor source: a human donor who had a prior SARS-CoV-2 infection.

The J gene is TRBJ1-1, the V gene TRBV11-3; D not certain. Germline V CDR1 and CDR2: SGHNT, YENEEA. V dropped 1 base and J dropped 0 bases, with 9 bases sitting between them. The CDR3 totals 15 residues. CDR3 DNA sequence: TGTGCCAGCAGCTTAGGGACGGTCATGAACACTGAAGCTTTCTTT. Translation gives CASSLGTVMNTEAFF.

This rearrangement joins TRBV4-3 to TRBJ2-1, with a weak D call TRBD2 (5 bases). The V end lost 0 bases, the J end lost 4 bases, and 13 bases lay between the germline ends. CDR1 is LGHNA and CDR2 is YSLEER in the germline V gene. The CDR3 totals 16 residues. The CDR3, as DNA: TGCGCCAGCAGCCAAGATAGGGCTAGCCGATACAATGAGCAGTTCTTC. Its protein is CASSQDRASRYNEQFF.

CDR3 bases: TGTGCCAGCGCTCAAACTAGGGAGCAGTACTTC. It specifies CASAQTREQYF. This chain connects TRBV2 to TRBJ2-7; perhaps TRBD2 as D (5 bases). This CDR3 contains 11 residues. V was clipped by 8 bases and J by 7 bases, with 12 bases between them. CDR1 is SNHLY, CDR2 FYNNEI, per germline.

J is TRBJ2-2 and V is TRBV29-1; D call uncertain. Germline V gives CDR1 SQVTM, CDR2 ANQGSEA. The CDR3 loop spans 12 amino acids. The germline V and J ends were trimmed by 6 bases and 5 bases, with 10 bases remaining between them. The CDR3 sequence is CSVRRRTGELFF. In DNA, the CDR3 is TGCAGCGTCCGCCGACGAACCGGGGAGCTGTTTTTT.

The rearrangement joins TRBV2 to TRBJ1-2; tentative D call: TRBD1 (5 bases). CDR1 is SNHLY and CDR2 is FYNNEI in the germline V gene. The CDR3 contains 19 residues. Trimming took 2 bases from V and 5 from J, leaving 27 bases between them. CDR3 sequence: CASSELWAQMDGRGYGYTF. In DNA form, the CDR3 reads TGTGCCAGCAGTGAATTGTGGGCGCAAATGGATGGTAGGGGATATGGCTACACCTTC.

The rearrangement uses TRBV19 and TRBJ2-6, with D uncertain. V was shortened by 3 bases and J by 4 bases, with 4 bases between the two germline ends. CDR1 and CDR2 from the germline V gene are LNHDA and SQIVND (reference sequence). The CDR3 sequence is 13 residues long. In nucleotides, the CDR3 is TGTGCCAGTAGTATTACCGGGGCCAACGTCCTGACTTTC. Its translation: CASSITGANVLTF.

This sequence joins TRBV6-5 and TRBJ1-2; 8 bases fit TRBD1. The CDR3 spans 13 residues. Per germline, CDR1 MNHEY and CDR2 SVGAGI. The trim removed 5 bases at V and 6 bases at J, leaving 5 bases unmatched. The CDR3 DNA reads as TGTGCCAGCAGTCGGGACAGGTTGAATGGCTACACCTTC. As protein: CASSRDRLNGYTF.

V gene TRBV24-1 combines with J gene TRBJ1-2, with D possibly matching TRBD1 (5 bases). The V end lost 4 bases, the J end lost 6 bases, and 11 bases lay between the germline ends. CDR1 and CDR2 (germline): KGHDR, SFDVKD. The CDR3 is 13 amino acids. The DNA for the CDR3 is TGTGCCACCAGTGACCTTGACAGAGATGGCTACACCTTC. Its translation is CATSDLDRDGYTF.

This clone was recorded a few times. The V and J genes are TRBV4-3 and TRBJ1-5, with D perhaps TRBD1 (5 bases). The V and J ends lost 2 bases and 2 bases respectively, with 19 bases between them. Germline CDR1 LGHNA, CDR2 YSLEER. The CDR3 length is 18 residues. The CDR3 is CASSQWLRNRGGNQPQHF. The CDR3 coding sequence is TGCGCCAGCAGCCAATGGTTGAGGAATAGGGGAGGCAATCAGCCCCAGCATTTT.

The chain combines TRBV7-2 with TRBJ2-1; 8 positions agree with TRBD2. The CDR3 runs to 15 residues. Germline CDR1 and CDR2: SGHTA and FQGNSA. The trim removed 1 base at V and 5 bases at J, leaving 4 bases unmatched. CDR3 bases: TGTGCCAGCAGCTTAGGTATTAGCGGGAACAATGAGCAGTTCTTC. This gives the protein CASSLGISGNNEQFF.

The chain recombines TRBV11-2 with TRBJ1-4; D ambiguous. Germline CDR1 reads SGHAT; CDR2 reads FQNNGV. The CDR3 is made up of 13 amino acids. Deletions cut 0 bases from V and 12 bases from J, with 11 bases between. The CDR3 region is CASSLDRAGELFF. DNA for the CDR3: TGTGCCAGCAGCTTAGATAGGGCTGGGGAACTGTTTTTT.

The chain uses TRBV2 and TRBJ1-6; 9 nucleotides match TRBD1. Trimming took 3 bases from V and 7 from J; bases not matched to a gene: 16. The germline V gene has CDR1 SNHLY and CDR2 FYNNEI. The length of the CDR3 is 19 residues. CDR3 DNA: TGTGCCAGCAGTGACGGGACAGGGAACCTTTCAGCCCGGAATTCACCCCTCCACTTT. Its protein product is CASSDGTGNLSARNSPLHF.

The chain couples TRBV6-6 to TRBJ2-3; D not resolved. The CDR3 is made up of 13 amino acids. Germline lookup yields CDR1 MNHNY and CDR2 SVGAGI (reference sequence). Trimming left V 7 bases short and J 1 base short, with 9 bases between. This CDR3 is CASIPSGTDTQYF. CDR3 nucleotide sequence: TGTGCCAGCATCCCCAGCGGCACAGATACGCAGTATTTT.

The rearrangement links TRBV9 to TRBJ1-5; TRBD1 might be the D (6 bases). CDR1 and CDR2 from the germline V gene are SGDLS and YYNGEE. With 0 bases removed from V and 6 bases from J, the gap between germline ends came to 10 bases. This CDR3 region has 14 residues. The CDR3 coding sequence is TGTGCCAGCAGCGTAGATCAGGGGTTTCAGCCCCAGCATTTT. Translated, it gives CASSVDQGFQPQHF.

The V and J genes are TRBV5-1 and TRBJ1-2, with TRBD1 matching 7 bases. CDR3 length equals 15 residues. Germline V gene sequence: CDR1 SGHRS, CDR2 YFSETQ. The junction had 9 bases not matched to a gene; V was cut back by 3 bases and J by 4 bases. The CDR3: CASSWGATGVYGYTF. The CDR3 DNA follows: TGCGCCAGCAGCTGGGGGGCTACAGGGGTCTATGGCTACACCTTC. The full variable domain, its missing parts supplied by reference TRBV5-1 and TRBJ1-2, is KAGVTQTPRYLIKTRGQQVTLSCSPISGHRSVSWYQQTPGQGLQFLFEYFSETQRNKGNFPGRFSGRQFSNSRSEMNVSTLELGDSALYLCASSWGATGVYGYTFGSGTRLTVV.

This clone was detected once. The rearrangement uses TRBV12-5 and TRBJ2-6; D not resolved. Trimming left V 1 base short and J 2 bases short, with 0 bases between. The CDR3 contains 13 residues. Germline-derived CDR1 and CDR2 are LGHNT and FRNRAP. The CDR3, as DNA: TGTGCTAGTGGTTTGGCTGGGGCCAACGTCCTGACTTTC. As protein: CASGLAGANVLTF.

This clone has only a few counts. The rearrangement uses TRBV27 and TRBJ2-4; either TRBD1 or TRBD2 may fit D (6 bases each). CDR3 length equals 17 residues. The V and J ends lost 2 bases and 5 bases respectively, with 19 bases between them. CDR1 is MNHEY, CDR2 SMNVEV, per germline (reference sequence). The CDR3 coding sequence is TGTGCCAGCAGTTTAACTCGGCTCGGGGGCTTGGAAAACATTCAGTACTTC. Its translation: CASSLTRLGGLENIQYF.

This clone appeared a few times. The V call is TRBV11-1, the J call TRBJ1-5; 8 nucleotides line up with TRBD1. Per germline, CDR1 SGHAT and CDR2 FQDESV (reference sequence). The length of the CDR3 is 14 residues. V was clipped by 2 bases and J by 5 bases; unmatched bases: 2. CDR3 loop: CASSLSGGDQPQHF. CDR3 nucleotides: TGTGCCAGCAGCTTATCAGGGGGCGATCAGCCCCAGCATTTT. Combining the CDR3 with reference TRBV11-1 and TRBJ1-5 gives the whole variable domain EAEVAQSPRYKITEKSQAVAFWCDPISGHATLYWYRQILGQGPELLVQFQDESVVDDSQLPKDRFSAERLKGVDSTLKIQPAELGDSAMYLCASSLSGGDQPQHFGDGTRLSIL.

About this clone itself: One end of the junction is discordant with germline, which a read error may explain. This chain connects TRBV4-3 to TRBJ2-1; D ambiguous. The CDR3 covers 15 residues. From germline, CDR1 is LGHNA and CDR2 YSLEER. The CDR3 DNA sequence: TGCGCCAGCAGCGAAGACTTCAGCTCCTACAATGAGCAGTTCTTC. Encoded protein: CASSEDFSSYNEQFF.

V is TRBV5-4 and J is TRBJ2-7; 7 nucleotides agree with TRBD2. Germline lookup yields CDR1 SGHNT and CDR2 YYREEE (reference sequence). Trimming at V came to 2 bases and at J to 2 bases, leaving 4 bases not matched to a gene. This CDR3 has 14 residues. As DNA, the CDR3 is TGTGCCAGCAGCTTAGCGGGGATCACCTACGAGCAGTACTTC. This codes for CASSLAGITYEQYF.

The V call is TRBV7-2, the J call TRBJ2-7; TRBD2 matches 8 bases. The germline CDR1 and CDR2 sequences are SGHTA and FQGNSA. The CDR3 is made up of 15 amino acids. V lost 0 bases and J lost 1; bases outside the gene matches: 2. The CDR3 DNA follows: TGTGCCAGCAGCTTAGCCGGGGGGGGATCCTACGAGCAGTACTTC. Protein: CASSLAGGGSYEQYF.

This sequence joins TRBV7-3 and TRBJ2-7, with D maybe TRBD1 (5 bases). V dropped 5 bases and J dropped 5 bases, with 13 bases sitting between them. Germline-derived CDR1 and CDR2 are SGHTA and FQGTGA. The CDR3 has 13 residues. The CDR3 here is CASSPLPGHEQYF. Here the CDR3 DNA reads TGTGCCAGCAGCCCCCTCCCAGGGCACGAGCAGTACTTC. Full variable domain (remainder filled in from reference TRBV7-3 and TRBJ2-7): GAGVSQTPSNKVTEKGKYVELRCDPISGHTALYWYRQSLGQGPEFLIYFQGTGAADDSGLPNDRFFAVRPEGSVSTLKIQRTERGDSAVYLCASSPLPGHEQYFGPGTRLTVT.

This chain joins TRBV5-1 and TRBJ1-4; a possible D gene is TRBD1 (5 bases). The CDR3 runs 14 residues. Deletions cut 0 bases from V and 3 bases from J, with 6 bases between. The germline V gene has CDR1 SGHRS and CDR2 YFSETQ. The CDR3 reads CASSLEGANEKLFF. CDR3 bases: TGCGCCAGCAGCTTGGAAGGGGCTAATGAAAAACTGTTTTTT.